The subject of this entry is one TCR beta chain. Its specificity is unknown. This CDR3 contains 16 residues. The germline V gene has CDR1 SQVTM and CDR2 ANQGSEA. J was trimmed by 4 bases and V by 3 bases; bases with no gene match: 9. Treatment in this sample: roughly 10-day PBMC culture with coronavirus spike peptide pools or control peptides (ViraFEST assay). The source of the sample is a study of vaccination and CD4 T cells after COVID-19. Study-wide results and caveats: The median proportion of reactive clones detected only post-vaccination in convalescent patients was about 87%.

Sequencing of the DNA from cultured CD4+ T cells was carried out with the Oncomine TCR Beta short-read assay. MiXCR, run by TCRdb on the PCR reads, gives a single entry per CDR3 protein. The repertoire holds around 10,000 distinct CDR3 sequences, with roughly a third as singletons. This rearrangement joins TRBV29-1 to TRBJ2-3; TRBD2 matches 11 bases. What was sequenced was cultured CD4+ T cells from blood. The source of this sequence is a human donor with COVID-19. As DNA, the CDR3 is TGCAGCGTTGAGGGCGGACTAGCGGGTAACCCAGATACGCAGTATTTT. Encoded protein: CSVEGGLAGNPDTQYF.